These T cell receptor beta chains were read from a single sample in a study of shared clonotypes between healthy human individuals. TCRdb's copy holds only in-frame clones and misses some; the assay was immunoSEQ multiplex PCR. The sample records hundreds of thousands of clones, about 98% being singletons. The sequenced material came from naive CD8+ T cells sorted from blood. These receptors were collected from a young man in good health. CDR3s include the opening cysteine and the closing phenylalanine or tryptophan. A D gene is named only where the DNA matches it firmly. Size values are once, few and many counts, or a class for expanded clones, and some rows have none.

V: TRBV27
D: TRBD2
J: TRBJ2-1
size: -
DNA: TGTGCCAGCAGTTTATGGACTAGCGGGAGGCGGGATGAGCAGTTCTTC
CDR3: CASSLWTSGRRDEQFF

V: TRBV27
D: -
J: TRBJ2-3
size: -
DNA: TGTGCCAGCAGTTTATCTGGCACAGTGGGAGATACGCAGTATTTT
CDR3: CASSLSGTVGDTQYF

V: TRBV7-9
D: -
J: TRBJ2-2
size: -
DNA: TGTGCCAGCAGCACGACAGAGAACACCGGGGAGCTGTTTTTT
CDR3: CASSTTENTGELFF

V: TRBV10-2
D: -
J: TRBJ2-7
size: -
DNA: TGCGCCAGCAGTGAATTTCTCCGTGGGACTTCCTTCGAGCAGTACTTC
CDR3: CASSEFLRGTSFEQYF

V: TRBV18
D: -
J: TRBJ2-7
size: once
DNA: TGTGCCAGCTCACCAATGGACAGTACCTACGAGCAGTACTTC
CDR3: CASSPMDSTYEQYF

V: TRBV9
D: -
J: TRBJ1-1
size: -
DNA: TGTGCCAGCAGCGTCTGGGGGAACACTGAAGCTTTCTTT
CDR3: CASSVWGNTEAFF

V: TRBV11-2
D: -
J: TRBJ2-7
size: -
DNA: TGTGCCAGCAGCTTAGGCGGAGCCGGGGCCGAGCAGTACTTC
CDR3: CASSLGGAGAEQYF

V: TRBV28
D: TRBD2
J: TRBJ2-1
size: -
DNA: TGTGCCAGCAGTTTCGCTAGCGGGAGCAATGAGCAGTTCTTC
CDR3: CASSFASGSNEQFF

V: TRBV27
D: -
J: TRBJ1-5
size: -
DNA: TGTGCCAGCAGTTATGATCGATATCAGCCCCAGCATTTT
CDR3: CASSYDRYQPQHF

V: TRBV11-2
D: TRBD1
J: TRBJ1-1
size: once
DNA: TGTGCCAGCAGCTGGACAGGGGGGGGAACTGAAGCTTTCTTT
CDR3: CASSWTGGGTEAFF

V: TRBV27
D: TRBD1
J: TRBJ2-3
size: -
DNA: TGTGCCAGCAGTTTATTACAGGGGCGCACAGATACGCAGTATTTT
CDR3: CASSLLQGRTDTQYF

V: TRBV11-1
D: -
J: TRBJ2-5
size: -
DNA: TGTGCCAGCAGCACACGATTAAGATTGGCGGAGACCCAGTACTTC
CDR3: CASSTRLRLAETQYF

V: TRBV11-2
D: TRBD2
J: TRBJ2-7
size: -
DNA: TGTGCCAGCAGCTCGTCCGGGACTAGGGGGTACTTC
CDR3: CASSSSGTRGYF

V: TRBV5-1
D: -
J: TRBJ2-3
size: -
DNA: TGCGCCAGCAGCCGTGCGCAGGGCCGTACAGATACGCAGTATTTT
CDR3: CASSRAQGRTDTQYF

V: TRBV9
D: -
J: TRBJ2-1
size: -
DNA: TGTGCCAGCAGCGTAACTAGTATCAATGAGCAGTTCTTC
CDR3: CASSVTSINEQFF

V: TRBV5-6
D: TRBD2
J: TRBJ2-3
size: -
DNA: TGTGCCAGCAGCTCAAATCGGATAGCGGGGCACACAGATACGCAGTATTTT
CDR3: CASSSNRIAGHTDTQYF

V: TRBV6-5
D: -
J: TRBJ2-7
size: -
DNA: TGTGCCAGCAGTTACGGGCAGGGCTCTCTGGACGAGCAGTACTTC
CDR3: CASSYGQGSLDEQYF

V: TRBV14
D: -
J: TRBJ1-1
size: -
DNA: TGTGCCAGCAGCCAAGGGCACCGGTGGGACACTGAAGCTTTCTTT
CDR3: CASSQGHRWDTEAFF

V: TRBV7-6
D: -
J: TRBJ2-2
size: -
DNA: TGTGCCAGCAGGGGTGCACAGGGTTATGCCGGGGAGCTGTTTTTT
CDR3: CASRGAQGYAGELFF

V: TRBV11-3
D: -
J: TRBJ2-1
size: -
DNA: TGTGCCAGCAGCTCCCCCCCATCCCTTGGTAATGAGCAGTTCTTC
CDR3: CASSSPPSLGNEQFF

V: TRBV11-2
D: TRBD2
J: TRBJ2-7
size: -
DNA: TGTGCCAGCAGCGCACCGGGACTAGCGGGAGGGAAAAGCTCCTACGAGCAGTACTTC
CDR3: CASSAPGLAGGKSSYEQYF

V: TRBV11-2
D: -
J: TRBJ2-4
size: -
DNA: TGTGCCAGCAGCTTCACGGACCTAGCCAAAAACATTCAGTACTTC
CDR3: CASSFTDLAKNIQYF

V: TRBV15
D: -
J: TRBJ2-7
size: -
DNA: TGTGCCACCAGCAAAGACAGGAACCTATTCTACGAGCAGTACTTC
CDR3: CATSKDRNLFYEQYF

V: TRBV6-6
D: TRBD1
J: TRBJ2-7
size: -
DNA: TGTGCCAGCAGTACCTGGGACAGGGGATACGAGCAGTACTTC
CDR3: CASSTWDRGYEQYF

V: TRBV4-3
D: -
J: TRBJ2-1
size: -
DNA: TGCGCCAGCAGCCGAAGTACAGCCGGGACATTGGACAATGAGCAGTTCTTC
CDR3: CASSRSTAGTLDNEQFF

V: TRBV11-2
D: -
J: TRBJ2-7
size: -
DNA: TGTGCCAGCAGCGCAGAAACAGGGAGACCCTACTACGAGCAGTACTTC
CDR3: CASSAETGRPYYEQYF

V: TRBV27
D: -
J: TRBJ2-7
size: -
DNA: TGTGCCAGCAGTTGGAGGGGGGCCTACGAGCAGTACTTC
CDR3: CASSWRGAYEQYF

V: TRBV2
D: TRBD2
J: TRBJ2-7
size: -
DNA: TGTGCCAGCAGTGAATTAGTAGCGGGGATCTACGAGCAGTACTTC
CDR3: CASSELVAGIYEQYF